The 29 T cell receptor beta chains below come from one sample, sequenced in a study of shared clonotypes between healthy human individuals. Selected positively for CCR7 and CD45RO-negative, naive CD8 cells excluded terminally differentiated effector memory CD45RA+ cells. Data came from immunoSEQ multiplex PCR; TCRdb stores just in-frame clones and leaves some out. The sample includes 2 million or so clones, about 94% seen only once; the top ten take around 1.1%. Sequenced: naive CD8+ T cells sorted from blood. Source of these receptors: a man between 18 and 35 years old in good health.

V and J are TRBV19 and TRBJ1-5, with D uncertain. Deletions cut 6 bases from V and 0 bases from J, with 12 bases between. The CDR3 spans 15 residues. Germline V lookup: CDR1 LNHDA, CDR2 SQIVND (reference sequence). The CDR3 protein is CASRGQDYSNQPQHF. In nucleotides, the CDR3 is TGTGCCAGTAGAGGGCAGGACTATAGCAATCAGCCCCAGCATTTT.

As concerns this clone: At the DNA level, this CDR3 is encoded by other sequences in the same sample as well. The chain recombines TRBV7-2 with TRBJ2-7; 8 bases are a match to TRBD1. The CDR3 is made up of 14 amino acids. V was pared by 3 bases and J by 2 bases, with 3 bases of the junction left unmatched. The V gene's germline CDR1 is SGHTA and CDR2 FQGNSA. Here the CDR3 reads CASSFRDRTYEQYF. The CDR3 DNA reads TGTGCCAGCAGCTTTAGGGACAGGACCTACGAGCAGTACTTC.

This chain joins TRBV5-5 and TRBJ2-7; the match to TRBD1 covers 10 bases. This CDR3 spans 15 amino acids. Germline V CDR1 and CDR2: SGHKS, YYEKEE (reference sequence). The junction had 7 bases not matched to a gene; V was cut back by 0 bases and J by 7 bases. CDR3 DNA sequence: TGTGCCAGCAGCTTGGGTGCTCCGGGACAGGGGGAGCAGTACTTC. This translates into CASSLGAPGQGEQYF.

This clone has a single count. The chain combines TRBV6-1 with TRBJ2-1; D not certain. The germline V and J ends were trimmed by 3 bases and 0 bases, with 15 bases remaining between them. CDR3 size: 17 residues. CDR1 is MNHNS and CDR2 is SASEGT in the germline V gene. The CDR3 region is CASSDPRGSSSYNEQFF. The CDR3 nucleotides read TGTGCCAGCAGTGACCCCCGCGGCTCCAGCTCCTACAATGAGCAGTTCTTC.

The chain carries TRBV27 and TRBJ2-7; 7 nucleotides agree with TRBD1. The germline CDR1 and CDR2 sequences are MNHEY and SMNVEV (reference sequence). The CDR3 runs 16 residues. With 5 bases clipped from V and 2 bases from J, the junction kept 12 bases outside the gene matches. The CDR3 region is CASSPSIGQGAYEQYF. CDR3 bases: TGTGCCAGCAGTCCGTCGATAGGGCAGGGGGCCTACGAGCAGTACTTC.

The chain is built from TRBV28 and TRBJ2-1; TRBD2 matches at 9 bases. From germline, CDR1 is MDHEN and CDR2 SYDVKM. V shed 5 bases and J 1 base; nucleotides not matched to a gene: 6. The CDR3 is 16 residues long. CDR3 protein: CASSTKREVSYNEQFF. The CDR3 DNA reads TGTGCCAGCAGTACCAAGCGGGAGGTGTCCTACAATGAGCAGTTCTTC.

The chain combines TRBV27 with TRBJ2-5, with 7 nucleotides matching TRBD1. The junction had 13 bases not matched to a gene; V was cut back by 5 bases and J by 1 base. The CDR3 runs to 17 residues. From germline, CDR1 is MNHEY and CDR2 SMNVEV (reference sequence). CDR3 DNA sequence: TGTGCCAGCAGTCCCCGGGTCGAGGGGGCAACCCAAGAGACCCAGTACTTC. Encoded protein: CASSPRVEGATQETQYF.

This sequence joins TRBV19 and TRBJ2-7; maybe TRBD2 (6 bases). V lost 3 bases to trimming and J lost 3 bases, with 18 bases between them. Germline values: CDR1 LNHDA, CDR2 SQIVND (reference sequence). This CDR3 contains 16 residues. CDR3 sequence: CASSIGMSGLGYEQYF. In DNA form, the CDR3 reads TGTGCCAGTAGTATCGGGATGAGCGGGTTGGGCTACGAGCAGTACTTC.

The chain has TRBV21-1 and TRBJ2-7; TRBD2 was called by the table and not checked on the DNA. TRBV21-1 counts as a pseudogene. This CDR3 spans 17 amino acids. The CDR3 bases are TGTGCCAGCAGCAAAGATCCCGGACTAGGGGCCTCCTACGAGCAGTACTTC. Residues: CASSKDPGLGASYEQYF.

For the CDR3, the DNA is TGTGCCAGCAGCCCTACGGGGGGGCCGAATGAGCAGTTCTTC. This codes for CASSPTGGPNEQFF. The rearrangement joins TRBV7-3 to TRBJ2-1; 8 bases map to TRBD2. Germline CDR1 is SGHTA and CDR2 is FQGTGA. The CDR3 is 14 residues long. Unmatched junction bases numbered 7, after V lost 5 bases and J lost 7 bases.

CDR3 DNA sequence: TGTGCCAGCAGGGGCTTTCGGACAGGGAGGGGAACTGAAGCTTTCTTT. Translation: CASRGFRTGRGTEAFF. The chain employs TRBV2 and TRBJ1-1; 8 bases line up with TRBD1. This CDR3 has 16 residues. The V segment lost 6 bases and the J segment 5 bases; nucleotides outside the gene matches: 14. Germline CDR1 is SNHLY and CDR2 is FYNNEI.

The genes are TRBV28 and TRBJ2-7; D is tentatively TRBD1 or TRBD2 (5 bases each). Trimming left V 10 bases short and J 3 bases short, with 25 bases between. Germline CDR1 reads MDHEN; CDR2 reads SYDVKM. The CDR3 covers 16 residues. As DNA, the CDR3 is TGTGCCACCCAACAGAGGCTTGGGACCTTTAACTACGAGCAGTACTTC. Translation gives CATQQRLGTFNYEQYF.

V and J are TRBV6-9 and TRBJ2-1; D is perhaps TRBD1 (6 bases). The CDR3 contains 17 residues. Trimming took off 2 bases at V and 0 bases at J, with 14 bases between the two ends. Germline values: CDR1 MNHGY, CDR2 SVAAGI. The CDR3 loop is CASSYPDRFFSYNEQFF. The CDR3 nucleotides read TGTGCCAGCAGTTATCCCGACAGGTTCTTCTCCTACAATGAGCAGTTCTTC.

In its sample, this clone was seen a few times. V and J are TRBV13 and TRBJ1-1; D unclear. Germline assignment: CDR1 PRHDT and CDR2 FYEKMQ (reference sequence). The CDR3 totals 14 residues. V gave up 0 bases and J gave up 2 bases, with 7 bases separating them. CDR3: CASSLGPGNTEAFF. The DNA of the CDR3 is TGTGCCAGCAGCTTAGGCCCAGGTAACACTGAAGCTTTCTTT.

This clone was seen only once. Other nucleotide sequences in the sample specify the same CDR3. The genes are TRBV6-5 and TRBJ2-7, with D perhaps TRBD2 (5 bases). The V gene's germline CDR1 is MNHEY and CDR2 SVGAGI. Trimming pared 2 bases from V and 7 bases from J, leaving 9 bases between. This CDR3 spans 12 amino acids. The CDR3 nucleotides are TGTGCCAGCAGTTACGGGTCGGGGGAGCAGTACTTC. Encoded protein: CASSYGSGEQYF.

V usage is TRBV7-2 and J usage is TRBJ1-2; D not certain. The CDR3 covers 11 residues. Germline CDR1 is SGHTA and CDR2 is FQGNSA. Trimming removed 2 bases at V and 8 bases at J, with 6 bases between. The DNA for the CDR3 is TGTGCCAGCAGCTTAACGGGAGGCTACACCTTC. Amino acid sequence: CASSLTGGYTF. The full variable domain, rest sourced from reference TRBV7-2 and TRBJ1-2, is GAGVSQSPSNKVTEKGKDVELRCDPISGHTALYWYRQSLGQGLEFLIYFQGNSAPDKSGLPSDRFSAERTGGSVSTLTIQRTQQEDSAVYLCASSLTGGYTFGSGTRLTVV.

The V and J genes are TRBV13 and TRBJ1-1; D gene unclear. The ends were cut back, 3 bases at V and 3 bases at J, with 8 bases in the middle. The germline CDR1 and CDR2 sequences are PRHDT and FYEKMQ (reference sequence). The CDR3 totals 13 residues. The CDR3 reads CASSFYGDTEAFF. The CDR3 DNA reads as TGTGCCAGCAGCTTTTACGGAGACACTGAAGCTTTCTTT.

CDR3 protein: CASSLALEGGLNYEQYF. As DNA, the CDR3 is TGTGCCAGCAGCTTAGCGTTAGAGGGAGGGTTAAACTACGAGCAGTACTTC. This chain joins TRBV7-2 and TRBJ2-7; 7 bases are shared with TRBD2. Germline loops: CDR1 SGHTA, CDR2 FQGNSA. V was clipped by 0 bases and J by 3 bases; unmatched bases: 11. This CDR3 has 17 residues.

Concerning this clone: The sample carries other DNA sequences with the same CDR3. The chain links TRBV29-1 to TRBJ2-1; D is unresolved. The V gene lost 6 bases and the J gene lost 9 bases, with 3 bases spanning the gap. Germline V gene data show CDR1 as SQVTM and CDR2 as ANQGSEA. This CDR3 comprises 8 residues. CDR3 residues: CSVGEQFF. As DNA, the CDR3 is TGCAGCGTAGGTGAGCAGTTCTTC.

V is TRBV27 and J is TRBJ1-2; 11 positions agree with TRBD1. In germline, CDR1 is MNHEY, CDR2 SMNVEV (reference sequence). Germline trimming cut 4 bases from V and 1 base from J; bases unmatched to any gene: 8. The CDR3 contains 17 residues. The DNA of the CDR3 is TGTGCCAGCAGTTCCGGGACAGGGGGGTATATTAACTATGGCTACACCTTC. Translating it yields CASSSGTGGYINYGYTF.

This clone was detected once. The chain links TRBV29-1 to TRBJ2-7; 8 bases align to TRBD1. The germline CDR1 and CDR2 sequences are SQVTM and ANQGSEA. The length of the CDR3 is 12 residues. V lost 6 bases, J lost 6 bases, and 7 bases stayed unmatched. CDR3 in DNA: TGCAGCGTATTGGGGACAGGTATCGAGCAGTACTTC. This sequence encodes CSVLGTGIEQYF.

The chain recombines TRBV19 with TRBJ1-2, with D unresolved. Trimming shortened V by 2 bases and J by 6 bases, and 10 bases separated the two germline ends. CDR1 and CDR2 from the germline V gene are LNHDA and SQIVND (reference sequence). The CDR3 loop spans 13 amino acids. As DNA, the CDR3 is TGTGCCAGTAGTATAACCTACGGGGATGGCTACACCTTC. Protein product: CASSITYGDGYTF.

This chain uses TRBV10-3 with TRBJ2-5, with TRBD1 matching 8 bases. This CDR3 contains 15 residues. Per germline, CDR1 ENHRY and CDR2 SYGVKD. The trim removed 10 bases at V and 2 bases at J, leaving 12 bases unmatched. This chain's CDR3 is CATADPDRAQETQYF. DNA for the CDR3: TGTGCCACCGCCGATCCGGACAGGGCACAAGAGACCCAGTACTTC.

The gene calls are TRBV7-9 and TRBJ2-5; D unclear. The end of the DNA is better explained by TRBJ2-7, so the J call may be wrong. The CDR3 length is 12 residues. The germline V gene encodes CDR1 SEHNR and CDR2 FQNEAQ (reference sequence). The CDR3 DNA sequence: TGTGCCAGCACCCAGGACGGCTACGAGCAGTACTTC. Amino acids: CASTQDGYEQYF.

This chain connects TRBV5-1 to TRBJ2-7; D ambiguous. The CDR3 has 14 amino acids. In germline, CDR1 is SGHRS, CDR2 YFSETQ. V dropped 0 bases and J dropped 0 bases, with 7 bases sitting between them. CDR3 in amino acids: CASSLDQASYEQYF. CDR3 sequence (DNA): TGCGCCAGCAGCTTGGATCAGGCCTCCTACGAGCAGTACTTC.

On this clone itself: The same CDR3 also results from other DNA sequences found in this sample. This chain links TRBV7-2 with TRBJ2-7; D remains ambiguous. The CDR3 spans 13 residues. CDR1 is SGHTA and CDR2 is FQGNSA in the germline V gene. V was shortened by 3 bases and J by 2 bases, with 8 bases between the two germline ends. CDR3 sequence reads: CASSFRLAYEQYF. The CDR3 DNA sequence: TGTGCCAGCAGCTTTCGACTCGCCTACGAGCAGTACTTC.

The genes are TRBV27 and TRBJ1-2; 10 bases map to TRBD1. Germline V gives CDR1 MNHEY, CDR2 SMNVEV (reference sequence). V shed 0 bases and J 3 bases; nucleotides not matched to a gene: 4. The CDR3 length is 16 residues. Here the CDR3 reads CASSLSAGTGDYGYTF. CDR3 nucleotides: TGTGCCAGCAGTTTATCGGCCGGGACAGGGGACTATGGCTACACCTTC.

V and J are TRBV6-5 and TRBJ2-2; D may correspond to TRBD1 or TRBD2 (5 bases each). The CDR3 length is 12 residues. Germline values: CDR1 MNHEY, CDR2 SVGAGI. Trimming pared 10 bases from V and 11 bases from J, leaving 17 bases between. The CDR3 region is CATLGEEAELFF. The CDR3 nucleotides are TGTGCCACCCTGGGGGAAGAGGCAGAGCTGTTTTTT.

V and J are TRBV7-6 and TRBJ2-6; D is unresolved. Germline loops: CDR1 SGHVS, CDR2 FNYEAQ. The CDR3 spans 18 residues. V lost 0 bases and J lost 0, with 12 bases in between. CDR3 bases: TGTGCCAGCAGCTTAGCGGCGACAACGGTCTCTGGGGCCAACGTCCTGACTTTC. The encoded protein is CASSLAATTVSGANVLTF.